This passage covers 3 T cell receptor beta chains from one sample sequenced in a study of human T cells and chemical hapten exposure. MiXCR was run by TCRdb on the 5' RACE reads, yielding one entry per CDR3 protein. The sample consists of about 140,000 distinct CDR3 sequences, 4.1% of them appearing once. Total RNA extraction was carried out from unfractionated whole blood. Receptors were obtained from a female donor in good health.

The gene calls are TRBV28 and TRBJ2-7; D gene unclear. CDR3 length equals 12 residues. Germline CDR1 is MDHEN and CDR2 is SYDVKM. V lost 1 base and J 7 bases, leaving 8 bases between the germline ends. CDR3 sequence reads: CASSLSLREQYF. CDR3 sequence (DNA): TGTGCCAGCAGTTTATCCCTACGAGAGCAGTACTTC.

This clonotype was counted many times. The J gene is TRBJ2-1, the V gene TRBV7-2; tentative D call: TRBD1 (5 bases). The CDR3 has 15 amino acids. V gave up 4 bases and J gave up 0 bases, with 10 bases separating them. Germline V gene lookup returns CDR1 SGHTA and CDR2 FQGNSA. CDR3 amino acids: CASSWTRYSYNEQFF. CDR3 bases: TGTGCCAGCAGCTGGACAAGGTACTCCTACAATGAGCAGTTCTTC.

This clonotype was detected many times. V usage is TRBV29-1 and J usage is TRBJ2-7, with no clear D. The CDR3 length is 12 residues. The germline V gene has CDR1 SQVTM and CDR2 ANQGSEA. The germline V and J ends were trimmed by 5 bases and 1 base, with 9 bases remaining between them. CDR3 region: CSVIFTSYEQYF. The CDR3 DNA follows: TGCAGCGTTATATTCACTTCCTACGAGCAGTACTTC.